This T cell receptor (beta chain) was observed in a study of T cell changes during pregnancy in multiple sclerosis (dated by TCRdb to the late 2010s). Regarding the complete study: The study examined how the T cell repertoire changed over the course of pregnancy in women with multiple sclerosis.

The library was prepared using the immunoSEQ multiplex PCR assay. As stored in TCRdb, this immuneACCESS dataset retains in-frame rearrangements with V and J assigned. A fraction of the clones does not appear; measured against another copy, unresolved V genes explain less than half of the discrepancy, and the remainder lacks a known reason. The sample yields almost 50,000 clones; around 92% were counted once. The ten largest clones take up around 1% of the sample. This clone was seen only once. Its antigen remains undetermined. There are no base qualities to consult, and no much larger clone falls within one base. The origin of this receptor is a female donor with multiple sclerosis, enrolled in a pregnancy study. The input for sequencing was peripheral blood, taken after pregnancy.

The CDR3 corresponds to CASSPTGYEQYF. The DNA reads as follows: TGTGCCAGCAGCCCCACAGGGTACGAGCAGTACTTC. The rearrangement combines TRBV7-2 with TRBJ2-7, and perhaps TRBD1 as D gene, on 6 matching bases. From a lookup of the germline V gene, CDR1 and CDR2 are SGHTA and FQGNSA. Relative to germline, V is 5 bases shorter and J is 4 bases shorter, with 9 bases between their ends. The CDR3 runs 12 residues from the cysteine to the phenylalanine. The retained sequence is limited to the CDR3, 36 bases, with the frame set at the first base. Reference TRBV7-2 and TRBJ2-7 proteins supply the regions before and after the CDR3; the full variable domain is: GAGVSQSPSNKVTEKGKDVELRCDPISGHTALYWYRQSLGQGLEFLIYFQGNSAPDKSGLPSDRFSAERTGGSVSTLTIQRTQQEDSAVYLCASSPTGYEQYFGPGTRLTVT.